The clone carrying this T cell receptor beta chain showed up just once. These data come from a study of blood T cell repertoires in COVID-19. Source study methods: Reference gene primer amplification in the assay estimated nucleated cell counts. Repertoires were generated with immunoSEQ multiplex PCR, while TCRdb's copy carries only in-frame clones and drops some. V, J and clone size are those of that table, while D and trimming were read from the DNA. The sample lists roughly 180,000 clones; approximately 80% were seen once. Germline values: CDR1 KGHSH, CDR2 LQKENI. The CDR3 loop spans 14 amino acids. With 1 base clipped from V and 8 bases from J, the junction kept 3 bases outside the gene matches.

Sequencing was done on a sample of peripheral blood. The clonotype was recovered from a human donor in a cohort sampled during active COVID-19. The rearrangement uses TRBV18 and TRBJ1-2; 11 bases match TRBD1. CDR3 sequence (DNA): TGTGCCAGCTCACCACGGGACAGGGGGGACGGCTACACCTTC. Amino acids: CASSPRDRGDGYTF.